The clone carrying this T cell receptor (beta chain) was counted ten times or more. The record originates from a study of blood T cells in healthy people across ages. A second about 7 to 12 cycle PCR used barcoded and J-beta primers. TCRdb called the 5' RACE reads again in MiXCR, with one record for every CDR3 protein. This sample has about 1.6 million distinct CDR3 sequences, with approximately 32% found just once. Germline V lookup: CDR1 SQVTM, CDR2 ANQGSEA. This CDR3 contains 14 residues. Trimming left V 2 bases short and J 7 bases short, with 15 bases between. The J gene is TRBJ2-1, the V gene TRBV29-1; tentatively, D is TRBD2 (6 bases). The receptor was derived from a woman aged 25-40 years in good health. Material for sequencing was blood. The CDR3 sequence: CSVEIGLAWNEQFF. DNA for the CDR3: TGCAGCGTTGAAATCGGGCTAGCGTGGAATGAGCAGTTCTTC.